Listed below are T cell receptor beta chains from one sample, sequenced in a study of chemoradiotherapy in HPV16-positive cancers. The table came from immunoSEQ multiplex PCR; TCRdb's copy has only in-frame clones and leaves some out. Seen here are 750 to 900 clones, about 89% observed once, and the top ten hold 7.7%. The source was tumor tissue, collected from a patient who underwent chemoradiotherapy. All receptors come from a human donor with HPV-associated anogenital cancer. Each CDR3 is given with its conserved first and last residue. The D gene is left open where the match is weak. Some rows have no size entry. The others give once, few or many, or a class for an expanded clone.

>TRBJ1-6|TRBV30|-|TRBD1
CAWSSGQEKAFYNSPLHF
TGTGCCTGGAGCTCGGGACAGGAGAAAGCCTTTTATAATTCACCCCTCCACTTT
>TRBJ2-3|TRBV6-4|once|TRBD2
CASSDSSGGAGTDTQYF
TGTGCCAGCAGTGACTCTAGCGGGGGGGCCGGCACAGATACGCAGTATTTT
>TRBJ2-1|TRBV4-3|-|-
CASSQDWRRSHNEQFF
TGCGCCAGCAGCCAAGACTGGCGGAGATCGCACAATGAGCAGTTCTTC
>TRBJ2-2|TRBV19|-|-
CATTHRATGELFF
TGTGCCACAACCCACAGGGCCACCGGGGAGCTGTTTTTT
>TRBJ1-2|TRBV6-1|-|TRBD1
CASRAQGGYGYTF
TGTGCCAGCAGAGCGCAGGGGGGCTATGGCTACACCTTC
>TRBJ2-7|TRBV5-1|-|TRBD2
CASRSSGGYEQYF
TGCGCCAGCAGGTCTAGCGGGGGCTACGAGCAGTACTTC
>TRBJ2-7|TRBV11-2|-|-
CASSLVGGATLIYEQYF
TGTGCCAGCAGCTTAGTAGGGGGGGCAACTCTTATCTACGAGCAGTACTTC
>TRBJ1-5|TRBV23-1|-|-
CASSPRQVGNQPQHF
TGCGCCAGCAGTCCTCGACAGGTAGGAAATCAGCCCCAGCATTTT
>TRBJ2-7|TRBV27|-|TRBD1
CASSKRQGLGYEQYF
TGTGCCAGCAGTAAGCGACAGGGATTAGGATACGAGCAGTACTTC
>TRBJ1-2|TRBV15|-|-
CATSRDRSQPYGYTF
TGTGCCACCAGCAGAGATCGGAGCCAGCCTTATGGCTACACCTTC
>TRBJ2-2|TRBV6-6|-|-
CASSNSNTGELFF
TGTGCCAGCAGTAACAGTAACACCGGGGAGCTGTTTTTT
>TRBJ2-5|TRBV5-1|-|-
CASSLTSLQETQYF
TGCGCCAGCAGCTTAACTAGCCTACAAGAGACCCAGTACTTC
>TRBJ2-3|TRBV4-3|-|-
CASSQFGGFSTDTQYF
TGCGCCAGCAGCCAATTTGGGGGTTTTAGTACAGATACGCAGTATTTT
>TRBJ2-5|TRBV5-1|-|TRBD2
CASSWGLAGGRRQETQYF
TGCGCCAGCAGCTGGGGACTAGCGGGAGGGCGTCGCCAAGAGACCCAGTACTTC
>TRBJ1-2|TRBV7-4|once|-
CASSVRAARKTYGYTF
TGTGCCAGCAGCGTAAGGGCAGCTCGAAAGACCTATGGCTACACCTTC
>TRBJ2-1|TRBV6-1|few|-
CASHNRPGLYEQFF
TGTGCCAGCCACAACCGCCCGGGGTTGTATGAGCAGTTCTTC
>TRBJ2-2|TRBV4-1|-|TRBD2
CASSQETSGRIPGELFF
TGCGCCAGCAGCCAGGAGACTAGCGGGAGAATCCCCGGGGAGCTGTTTTTT
>TRBJ1-3|TRBV9|-|TRBD1
CAIGQGRGNTIYF
TGTGCCATCGGACAGGGTAGGGGAAACACCATATATTTT
>TRBJ1-1|TRBV7-9|-|TRBD1
CASSLPRTGGGTEAFF
TGTGCCAGCAGCTTACCGAGGACAGGGGGCGGTACTGAAGCTTTCTTT
>TRBJ2-5|TRBV7-9|-|-
CASSSGYQETQYF
TGTGCCAGCAGTTCGGGGTACCAAGAGACCCAGTACTTC
>TRBJ2-3|TRBV5-1|-|TRBD2
CASRTLAASTDTQYF
TGCGCCAGCAGGACACTAGCGGCTAGCACAGATACGCAGTATTTT
>TRBJ2-5|TRBV18|-|-
CASSPARETQYF
TGTGCCAGCTCACCAGCTCGTGAGACCCAGTACTTC
>TRBJ2-7|TRBV12-2|-|-
CATSGKGAPLVSSYEQYF
TGTGCAACATCAGGAAAGGGAGCCCCGTTGGTTAGCTCCTACGAGCAGTACTTC
>TRBJ2-3|TRBV9|-|-
CASSVGQGGTDTQYF
TGTGCCAGCAGCGTCGGACAGGGAGGGACAGATACGCAGTATTTT
>TRBJ1-1|TRBV6-5|-|-
CASRQSFYTEAFF
TGTGCCAGCAGACAGAGTTTTTACACTGAAGCTTTCTTT
>TRBJ1-1|TRBV5-4|-|TRBD1
CASTANGQGMNTEAFF
TGTGCCAGCACCGCGAACGGACAGGGCATGAACACTGAAGCTTTCTTT
>TRBJ1-1|TRBV7-2|-|-
CASSLAYRMGNTEAFF
TGTGCCAGCAGCTTAGCGTACAGAATGGGGAACACTGAAGCTTTCTTT
>TRBJ1-4|TRBV18|-|-
CASSPPGVPYEKLFF
TGTGCCAGCTCACCACCGGGAGTTCCCTATGAAAAACTGTTTTTT
>TRBJ1-6|TRBV7-9|-|-
CASSLGNQNSPLHF
TGTGCCAGCAGCTTAGGTAATCAGAATTCACCCCTCCACTTT
>TRBJ1-4|TRBV5-6|-|-
CASSLAPSPGGQGEKLFF
TGTGCCAGCAGCTTGGCCCCCAGTCCCGGGGGGCAGGGTGAAAAACTGTTTTTT
>TRBJ2-2|TRBV4-3|once|-
CASSQDRGRGRAGELFF
TGCGCCAGCAGCCAAGATCGGGGGAGGGGGCGGGCCGGGGAGCTGTTTTTT
>TRBJ1-1|TRBV27|-|-
CASSPFGGRNTEAFF
TGTGCCAGCAGTCCTTTTGGAGGGAGGAACACTGAAGCTTTCTTT
>TRBJ2-3|TRBV6-4|-|TRBD1
CASSEGTGGADTQYF
TGTGCCAGCAGTGAAGGGACAGGGGGCGCAGATACGCAGTATTTT
>TRBJ1-5|TRBV2|-|TRBD1
CASGPPTGGLFQPQHF
TGTGCCAGCGGACCGCCCACAGGGGGCTTGTTTCAGCCCCAGCATTTT
>TRBJ2-3|TRBV4-3|-|-
CASSQDGGSADTQYF
TGCGCCAGCAGCCAAGATGGGGGAAGCGCAGATACGCAGTATTTT
>TRBJ1-2|TRBV4-1|-|-
CASSQGGAGIYYGYTF
TGCGCCAGCAGCCAAGGCGGGGCAGGGATTTACTATGGCTACACCTTC
>TRBJ1-5|TRBV2|-|-
CASKRDHNQPQHF
TGTGCCAGCAAAAGGGATCACAATCAGCCCCAGCATTTT
>TRBJ2-5|TRBV7-2|-|TRBD2
CASSLQLAETQYF
TGTGCCAGCAGCTTACAACTAGCGGAGACCCAGTACTTC
>TRBJ1-1|TRBV7-2|-|-
CASSLGLWNTEAFF
TGTGCCAGCAGCTTAGGACTCTGGAACACTGAAGCTTTCTTT
>TRBJ2-3|TRBV5-6|once|-
CASSSPKRPSTDTQYF
TGTGCCAGCAGCTCCCCCAAGCGGCCTAGCACAGATACGCAGTATTTT
>TRBJ1-2|TRBV7-9|-|TRBD1
CASSAGTGNYGYTF
TGTGCCAGCAGCGCCGGGACAGGGAACTATGGCTACACCTTC
>TRBJ1-5|TRBV5-5|-|TRBD1
CASSLYEGAQPQHF
TGTGCCAGCAGCTTATATGAGGGGGCTCAGCCCCAGCATTTT
>TRBJ2-5|TRBV25-1|-|-
CASSELRDEETQYF
TGTGCCAGCAGTGAATTAAGGGACGAAGAGACCCAGTACTTC
>TRBJ1-2|TRBV7-2|once|TRBD1
CASTSGGMTGPLYGYTF
TGTGCCAGCACCTCCGGAGGTATGACAGGGCCCCTCTATGGCTACACCTTC
>TRBJ1-4|TRBV9|-|-
CASSVGGASEKLFF
TGTGCCAGCAGCGTAGGGGGCGCGAGTGAAAAACTGTTTTTT
>TRBJ1-2|TRBV7-9|once|-
CASSLDRWDYGYTF
TGTGCCAGCAGCTTAGACAGGTGGGACTATGGCTACACCTTC
>TRBJ1-2|TRBV9|-|-
CASSSGFYGYTF
TGTGCCAGCAGCTCCGGATTTTATGGCTACACCTTC
>TRBJ2-7|TRBV6-5|few|TRBD1
CASSYSIQGAKDEQYF
TGTGCCAGCAGTTACTCTATACAGGGGGCCAAGGACGAGCAGTACTTC
>TRBJ1-5|TRBV19|-|-
CASSIGTVSNQPQHF
TGTGCCAGTAGTATAGGGACTGTTAGCAATCAGCCCCAGCATTTT
>TRBJ1-2|TRBV29-1|-|-
CSVEIPFYGYTF
TGCAGCGTTGAAATCCCGTTCTATGGCTACACCTTC
>TRBJ2-1|TRBV11-2|-|-
CASSTYEGEQFF
TGTGCCAGCAGCACATATGAGGGTGAGCAGTTCTTC
>TRBJ2-3|TRBV4-2|once|TRBD2
CASSQDPGGATDTQYF
TGTGCCAGCAGCCAAGATCCGGGGGGGGCCACAGATACGCAGTATTTT
>TRBJ2-7|TRBV11-2|-|-
CASSQGSFLSYEQYF
TGTGCCAGCAGCCAGGGGAGCTTCCTTTCCTACGAGCAGTACTTC
>TRBJ1-3|TRBV2|-|-
CASTQAQGYGNTIYF
TGTGCCAGCACCCAGGCCCAGGGCTATGGAAACACCATATATTTT
>TRBJ1-3|TRBV6-5|-|-
CASRSFRDLGHTIYF
TGTGCCAGCAGGTCTTTCAGGGATCTTGGGCACACCATATATTTT
>TRBJ2-1|TRBV4-3|-|TRBD2
CASSQDPGGSYNEQFF
TGCGCCAGCAGCCAAGATCCGGGGGGCTCCTACAATGAGCAGTTCTTC
>TRBJ1-5|TRBV19|-|-
CASSKTGSSNQPQHF
TGTGCCAGTAGTAAAACAGGGTCTAGCAATCAGCCCCAGCATTTT